The present T cell receptor beta chain was sequenced within a study of blood T cell repertoires in COVID-19. Assay used: immunoSEQ multiplex PCR; TCRdb lists only in-frame clones, some missing. Found here are about 260,000 clones, just under 90% of them singletons; the top ten hold 3% to 4%. V was clipped by 4 bases and J by 8 bases; unmatched bases: 20. Germline V gives CDR1 SGHKS, CDR2 YYEKEE (reference sequence). CDR3 length: 18 residues. The sequencing sample was made of peripheral blood. The chain uses TRBV5-5 and TRBJ1-2, with 10 nucleotides matching TRBD1. The sequence was obtained from a woman in her 40s with acute or convalescent COVID-19. CDR3 loop: CASSRYQTPGTGELGYTF. The CDR3 bases are TGTGCCAGCAGCCGTTACCAGACACCCGGGACAGGGGAGCTAGGCTACACCTTC.